This paragraph reports one TCR beta chain. The target antigen is unknown. The data are from a study of T-cell memory formation after mild COVID-19. Background on the study: TCR clusters were mostly confined to one donor each. Whole-study results and caveats: Memory sampled before infection contained some responding clones, suggesting cross-reactive memory joined. Clones contracting over day 15 to 85 were CD4/CD8 balanced, with later expanders leaning CD4+.

TCRdb ran MiXCR on the 5' RACE reads and lists one entry per CDR3 protein. This sample yields around 250,000 distinct CDR3 sequences, of which roughly 10% are seen a single time; 20% to 25% belongs to the top ten. The CDR3 sequence is 14 residues long. CDR1 and CDR2 from the germline V gene are LNHDA and SQIVND (reference sequence). V shed 7 bases, J shed 1 base, and the junction held 4 bases outside the gene matches. J is TRBJ1-2 and V is TRBV19; 9 bases are shared with TRBD1. This sequence was found in a man aged 18 to 35 who had mild COVID-19 (a few samples of this study predate the infection). Cell type and time point are not known. The sample comprised PBMCs or a T cell subset sorted from them (not recorded which). CDR3 sequence reads: CASTGDRVNYGYTF. The CDR3 DNA reads as TGTGCCAGTACCGGGGACAGGGTTAACTATGGCTACACCTTC.